The 15 T cell receptor beta chains below all came from one sample that was sequenced in a study of T-cell reconstitution after alpha-beta-depleted transplantation in children. Unique molecular identifiers were incorporated into the prepared TCRbeta library. Via MiXCR, TCRdb re-called the PCR reads, giving one row per CDR3 protein. The sample consists of about 980,000 distinct CDR3 sequences, roughly 29% of them appearing once. This sample comprised PBMCs, mostly from graft donor cells, obtained 360 days after TCRalphabeta/CD19-depleted stem cell transplant. The receptor set was obtained from a boy younger than two who had a stem cell transplant for SCID, so the T cells may come from the graft donor.

This chain uses TRBV7-6 with TRBJ1-4; 8 bases match TRBD1. Looked up from germline, CDR1 is SGHVS and CDR2 is FNYEAQ. Unmatched junction bases numbered 10, after V lost 11 bases and J lost 11 bases. The CDR3 spans 12 residues. This chain's CDR3 is CAATTGVGKLFF. The CDR3 bases are TGTGCCGCCACGACAGGGGTGGGGAAACTGTTTTTT. The complete variable domain, with remaining parts taken from reference TRBV7-6 and TRBJ1-4, reads GAGVSQSPRYKVTKRGQDVALRCDPISGHVSLYWYRQALGQGPEFLTYFNYEAQQDKSGLPNDRFSAERPEGSISTLTIQRTEQRDSAMYRCAATTGVGKLFFGSGTQLSVL.

This sequence joins TRBV28 and TRBJ2-5; 8 nucleotides align to TRBD2. Germline loops: CDR1 MDHEN, CDR2 SYDVKM. This CDR3 is 16 amino acids long. Trimming at V came to 5 bases and at J to 5 bases, leaving 13 bases not matched to a gene. This CDR3 reads CASSIPGRGTFETQYF. In nucleotides, the CDR3 is TGTGCCAGCAGTATCCCCGGGAGGGGAACCTTTGAGACCCAGTACTTC.

The chain links TRBV7-6 to TRBJ2-5; 10 bases are shared with TRBD1. In germline, CDR1 is SGHVS, CDR2 FNYEAQ. The CDR3 covers 15 residues. The J segment lost 5 bases and the V segment lost 8 bases, leaving 11 bases of the junction unmatched. CDR3 protein: CASATRTGGRETQYF. DNA for the CDR3: TGTGCCAGCGCTACCCGGACAGGGGGGAGGGAGACCCAGTACTTC.

J is TRBJ1-1 and V is TRBV12-3 or TRBV12-4, with D hard to call. This CDR3 has 13 residues. The V gene lost 6 bases and the J gene lost 2 bases, with 10 bases spanning the gap. The CDR3: CASSYTPNTEAFF. CDR3 nucleotide sequence: TGTGCCAGCAGCTATACACCAAACACTGAAGCTTTCTTT.

This clonotype was recorded many times. J is TRBJ2-1 and V is TRBV4-1; TRBD1 matches at 9 bases. Germline CDR1 reads MGHRA; CDR2 reads YSYEKL. Trimming took 10 bases from V and 5 from J; bases not matched to a gene: 9. This CDR3 has 14 amino acids. The CDR3 loop reads CATSGTGSNNEQFF. Written as DNA, the CDR3 is TGCGCCACCTCCGGGACAGGGAGCAACAATGAGCAGTTCTTC.

This chain's CDR3 is CASSPILFRGYTF. Here the CDR3 DNA reads TGTGCCAGCAGCCCCATCCTATTCAGAGGCTACACCTTC. The chain uses TRBV12-3 or TRBV12-4 and TRBJ1-2, with D unresolved. The CDR3 totals 13 residues. V gave up 6 bases and J gave up 8 bases, with 16 bases separating them.

This clonotype was recorded many times. V and J are TRBV7-2 and TRBJ2-5, with D possibly matching TRBD1 (5 bases). Germline CDR1 SGHTA, CDR2 FQGNSA. The CDR3 totals 14 residues. The V and J ends lost 1 base and 5 bases respectively, with 11 bases between them. The CDR3 is CASSLGAGSETQYF. Written as DNA, the CDR3 is TGTGCCAGCAGCTTAGGTGCAGGGTCGGAGACCCAGTACTTC.

This clonotype turned up a few times. V and J are TRBV12-3 or TRBV12-4 and TRBJ2-1; TRBD1 is a possible D gene (5 bases). The CDR3 covers 16 residues. Trimming cost V 3 bases and J 8 bases, with 20 bases left between them. CDR3 sequence: CASSFGPGIIFDEQFF. Written as DNA, the CDR3 is TGTGCCAGCAGTTTTGGGCCAGGGATTATCTTCGATGAGCAGTTCTTC.

This clonotype was recorded a few times. The J gene is TRBJ1-1, the V gene TRBV28; 7 bases line up with TRBD1. From germline, CDR1 is MDHEN and CDR2 SYDVKM. The CDR3 has 14 amino acids. Trimming cost V 1 base and J 11 bases; bases outside gene matches: 10. This chain's CDR3 is CASSLSNRGTLAFF. In DNA form, the CDR3 reads TGTGCCAGCAGTTTATCCAACAGGGGTACGTTGGCTTTCTTT.

This clonotype was observed a few times. J is TRBJ1-1 and V is TRBV20-1, with 7 positions matching TRBD1. The V gene end was trimmed by 6 bases and the J gene end by 11 bases; junction bases not matched to a gene: 12. Germline lookup yields CDR1 DFQATT and CDR2 SNEGSKA (reference sequence). The CDR3 runs to 12 residues. CDR3: CSAAGQEVVAFF. The CDR3 DNA reads TGCAGTGCCGCTGGACAGGAGGTGGTGGCTTTCTTT.

This chain uses TRBV20-1 with TRBJ2-7; D possibly corresponds to TRBD2 (8 bases). Trimming removed 7 bases from V and 0 bases from J, with 19 bases in between. This CDR3 is 15 amino acids long. CDR1 and CDR2 from the germline V gene are DFQATT and SNEGSKA (reference sequence). DNA of the CDR3: TGCAGTGTAGGGGGCGGGGGGCCCAGCTCCTACGAGCAGTACTTC. This sequence encodes CSVGGGGPSSYEQYF.

The sample holds a few counts of this clonotype. The V gene is TRBV7-9, the J gene TRBJ2-3, with D uncertain. Germline assignment: CDR1 SEHNR and CDR2 FQNEAQ (reference sequence). The length of the CDR3 is 10 residues. V was clipped by 7 bases and J by 10 bases, with 9 bases between them. This chain's CDR3 is CASIGSSQYF. The CDR3, as DNA: TGTGCCAGCATCGGCAGCTCGCAGTATTTT.

This clonotype was counted between two and nine times. This chain uses TRBV12-3 or TRBV12-4 with TRBJ2-7, with 9 nucleotides matching TRBD1. The CDR3 sequence is 14 residues long. The ends lost 8 bases at V and 2 bases at J; junction bases unmatched: 7. CDR3 DNA sequence: TGTGCCAGCGGTCGGACAGGGGCAGCCTACGAGCAGTACTTC. It yields the protein CASGRTGAAYEQYF.

The table lists this clonotype with a few counts. The chain has TRBV20-1 and TRBJ2-3; TRBD2 aligns across 15 bases. Germline CDR1 reads DFQATT; CDR2 reads SNEGSKA (reference sequence). The CDR3 runs 18 residues. Trimming cost V 6 bases and J 0 bases; bases outside gene matches: 10. CDR3 region: CSAPGLAGGRLSTDTQYF. CDR3 DNA: TGCAGTGCCCCGGGACTAGCGGGGGGCCGGCTTAGCACAGATACGCAGTATTTT.

The rearrangement joins TRBV27 to TRBJ1-4; 7 nucleotides line up with TRBD1. Trimming took 6 bases from V and 4 from J; bases not matched to a gene: 5. There are 14 residues in the CDR3. CDR1 is MNHEY and CDR2 is SMNVEV in the germline V gene (reference sequence). The CDR3 region is CASRTGWRNEKLFF. The DNA of the CDR3 is TGTGCCAGCAGGACAGGGTGGCGTAATGAAAAACTGTTTTTT.